This TCR beta chain was recovered during a study of shared clonotypes between healthy human individuals. Healthy adults negative for HIV, lacking recent acute infections or vaccinations, served as donors. The test was conducted at deep level. With ten immunoSEQ deep assay plates, unsorted PBMC DNA underwent sequencing. Using immunoSEQ multiplex PCR, the repertoire was profiled, and TCRdb retains in-frame clones only, with some absent. Of about 470,000 clones listed, roughly three quarters are singletons. Germline CDR1 GTSNPN, CDR2 SVGIG (reference sequence). The CDR3 has 14 residues. Trimming removed 2 bases at V and 2 bases at J, with 10 bases between.

Sequencing was carried out using PBMCs. The receptor comes from a woman in her 40s in good health. Some clones in this sample may be carry-over from other donors' samples. The chain joins TRBV30 to TRBJ2-1, with D perhaps matching TRBD2 (6 bases). CDR3 protein: CAWSLASAYNEQFF. DNA of the CDR3: TGTGCCTGGAGTCTAGCGTCCGCCTACAATGAGCAGTTCTTC.